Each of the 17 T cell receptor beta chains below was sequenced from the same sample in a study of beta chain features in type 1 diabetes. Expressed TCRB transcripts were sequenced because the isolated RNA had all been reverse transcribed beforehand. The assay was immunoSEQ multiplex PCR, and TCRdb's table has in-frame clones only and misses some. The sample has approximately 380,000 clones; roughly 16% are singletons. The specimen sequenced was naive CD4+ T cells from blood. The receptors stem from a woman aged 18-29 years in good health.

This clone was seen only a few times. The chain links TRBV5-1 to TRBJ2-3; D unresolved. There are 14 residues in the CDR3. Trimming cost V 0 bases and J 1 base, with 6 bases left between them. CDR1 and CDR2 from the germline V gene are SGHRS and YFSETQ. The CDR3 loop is CASSLAERTDTQYF. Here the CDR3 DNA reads TGCGCCAGCAGCTTGGCGGAGCGCACAGATACGCAGTATTTT.

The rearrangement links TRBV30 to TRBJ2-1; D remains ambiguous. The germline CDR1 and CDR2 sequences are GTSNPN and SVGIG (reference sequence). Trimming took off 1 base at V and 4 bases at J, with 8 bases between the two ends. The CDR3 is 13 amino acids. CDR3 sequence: CAWSGPRYNEQFF. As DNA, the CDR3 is TGTGCCTGGAGTGGCCCACGGTACAATGAGCAGTTCTTC. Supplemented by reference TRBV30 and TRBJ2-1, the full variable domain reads SQTIHQWPATLVQPVGSPLSLECTVEGTSNPNLYWYRQAAGRGLQLLFYSVGIGQISSEVPQNLSASRPQDRQFILSSKKLLLSDSGFYLCAWSGPRYNEQFFGPGTRLTVL.

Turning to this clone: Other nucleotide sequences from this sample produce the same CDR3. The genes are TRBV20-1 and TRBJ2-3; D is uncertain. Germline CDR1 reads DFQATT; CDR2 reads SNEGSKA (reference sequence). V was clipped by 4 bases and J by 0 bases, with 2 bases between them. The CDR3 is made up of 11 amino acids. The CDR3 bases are TGCAGTGCTACAAGCACAGATACGCAGTATTTT. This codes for CSATSTDTQYF.

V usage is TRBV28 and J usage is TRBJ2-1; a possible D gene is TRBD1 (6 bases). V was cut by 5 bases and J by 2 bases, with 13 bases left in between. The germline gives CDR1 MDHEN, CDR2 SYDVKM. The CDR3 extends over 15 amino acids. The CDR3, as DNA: TGTGCCAGCAGTCCCCAGGGGATCCCCTACAATGAGCAGTTCTTC. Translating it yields CASSPQGIPYNEQFF.

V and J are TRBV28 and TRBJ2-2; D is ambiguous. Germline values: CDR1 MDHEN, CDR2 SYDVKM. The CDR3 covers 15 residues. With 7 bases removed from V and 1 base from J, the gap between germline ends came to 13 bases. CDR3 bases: TGTGCCAGCAACCCTTTCGGGTTGAACACCGGGGAGCTGTTTTTT. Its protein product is CASNPFGLNTGELFF.

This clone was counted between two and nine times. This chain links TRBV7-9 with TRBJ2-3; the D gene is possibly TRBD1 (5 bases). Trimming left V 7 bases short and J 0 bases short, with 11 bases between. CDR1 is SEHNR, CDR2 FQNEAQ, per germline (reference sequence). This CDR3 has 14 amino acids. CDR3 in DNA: TGTGCCAGCAAGAAGGGGATAAGCACAGATACGCAGTATTTT. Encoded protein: CASKKGISTDTQYF.

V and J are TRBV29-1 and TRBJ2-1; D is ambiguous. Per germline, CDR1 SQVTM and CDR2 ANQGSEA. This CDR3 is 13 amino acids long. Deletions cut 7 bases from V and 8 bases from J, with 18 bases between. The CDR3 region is CSAAERRAYEQFF. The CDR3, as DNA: TGCAGCGCGGCGGAAAGGAGAGCCTATGAGCAGTTCTTC.

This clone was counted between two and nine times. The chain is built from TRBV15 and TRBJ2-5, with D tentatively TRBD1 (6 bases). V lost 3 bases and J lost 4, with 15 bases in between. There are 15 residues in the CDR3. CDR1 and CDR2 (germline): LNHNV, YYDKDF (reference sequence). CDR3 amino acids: CATSSTGTLGETQYF. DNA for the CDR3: TGTGCCACCAGCAGCACAGGGACATTGGGAGAGACCCAGTACTTC.

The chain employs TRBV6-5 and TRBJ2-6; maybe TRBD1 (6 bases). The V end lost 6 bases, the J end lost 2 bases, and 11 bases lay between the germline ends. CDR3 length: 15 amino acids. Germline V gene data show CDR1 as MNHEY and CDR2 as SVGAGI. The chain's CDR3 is CASRTTGTGANVLTF. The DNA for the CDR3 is TGTGCCAGCAGAACTACAGGGACTGGGGCCAACGTCCTGACTTTC.

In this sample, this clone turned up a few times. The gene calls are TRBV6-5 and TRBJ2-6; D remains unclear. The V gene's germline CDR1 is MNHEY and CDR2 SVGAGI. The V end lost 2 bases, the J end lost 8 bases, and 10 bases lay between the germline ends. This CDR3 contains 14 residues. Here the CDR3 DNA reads TGTGCCAGCAGTTACGCCCCTGGCACCAACGTCCTGACTTTC. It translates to CASSYAPGTNVLTF.

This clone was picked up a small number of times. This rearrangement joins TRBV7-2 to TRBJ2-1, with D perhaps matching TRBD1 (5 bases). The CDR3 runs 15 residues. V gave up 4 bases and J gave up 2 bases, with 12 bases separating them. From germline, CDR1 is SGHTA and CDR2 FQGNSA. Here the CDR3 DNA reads TGTGCCAGCAGCTCAGGGTATACGGCCTACAATGAGCAGTTCTTC. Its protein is CASSSGYTAYNEQFF.

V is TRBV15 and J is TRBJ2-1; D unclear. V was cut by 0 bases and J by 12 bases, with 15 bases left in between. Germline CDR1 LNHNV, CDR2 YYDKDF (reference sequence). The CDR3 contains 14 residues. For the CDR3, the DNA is TGTGCCACCAGCAGAGAATTAAATTCCCCCTCGCAGTTCTTC. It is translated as CATSRELNSPSQFF.

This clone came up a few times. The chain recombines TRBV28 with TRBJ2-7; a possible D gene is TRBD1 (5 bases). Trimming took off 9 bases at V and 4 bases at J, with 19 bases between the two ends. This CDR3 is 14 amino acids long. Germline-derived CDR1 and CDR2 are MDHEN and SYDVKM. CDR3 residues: CASAIARGGYEQYF. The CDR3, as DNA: TGTGCCAGTGCGATTGCAAGGGGTGGGTACGAGCAGTACTTC.

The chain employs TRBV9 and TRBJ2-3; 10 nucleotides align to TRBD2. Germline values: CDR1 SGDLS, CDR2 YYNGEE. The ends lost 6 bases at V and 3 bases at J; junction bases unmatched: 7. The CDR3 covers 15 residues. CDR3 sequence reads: CASTLAGEFTDTQYF. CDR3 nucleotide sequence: TGTGCCAGCACCCTAGCGGGAGAGTTTACAGATACGCAGTATTTT.

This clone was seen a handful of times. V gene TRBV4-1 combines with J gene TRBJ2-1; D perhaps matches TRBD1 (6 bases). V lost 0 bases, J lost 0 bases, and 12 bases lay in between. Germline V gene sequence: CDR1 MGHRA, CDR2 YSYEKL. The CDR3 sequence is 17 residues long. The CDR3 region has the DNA TGCGCCAGCAGCCAAGATTTCGGCAGGGGCTCCTACAATGAGCAGTTCTTC. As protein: CASSQDFGRGSYNEQFF.

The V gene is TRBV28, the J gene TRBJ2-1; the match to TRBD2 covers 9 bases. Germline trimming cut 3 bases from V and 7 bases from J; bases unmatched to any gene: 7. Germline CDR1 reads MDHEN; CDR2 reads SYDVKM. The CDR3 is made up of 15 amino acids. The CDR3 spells CASSFPSGNANEQFF. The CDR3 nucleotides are TGTGCCAGCAGTTTCCCTAGCGGGAACGCGAATGAGCAGTTCTTC.

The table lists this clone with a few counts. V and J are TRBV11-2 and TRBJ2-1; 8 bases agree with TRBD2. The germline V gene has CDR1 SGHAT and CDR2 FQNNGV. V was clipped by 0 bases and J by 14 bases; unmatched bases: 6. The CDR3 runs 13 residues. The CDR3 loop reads CASSLELETSEFF. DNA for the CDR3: TGTGCCAGCAGCTTAGAATTAGAGACTAGCGAGTTCTTC.